These 27 T cell receptor beta chains share one sample of origin, sequenced in a study of technical replicates of blood from several donors. Libraries were prepared by immunoSEQ multiplex PCR; TCRdb keeps only in-frame clonotypes and omits some of them. The sample has around 97,000 clones; around 96% are singletons. Source material: T cells isolated from PBMCs. The receptors were gathered from a human donor in good health.

The V call is TRBV6-5, the J call TRBJ1-5; D may be TRBD1 (6 bases). Trimming removed 6 bases from V and 4 bases from J, with 16 bases in between. Germline V gene data show CDR1 as MNHEY and CDR2 as SVGAGI. The CDR3 totals 15 residues. Here the CDR3 reads CASRPLQGGNQPQHF. CDR3 coding DNA: TGTGCCAGCAGGCCCTTACAGGGTGGGAATCAGCCCCAGCATTTT.

The chain joins TRBV2 to TRBJ2-5; tentative D call: TRBD2 (6 bases). Germline V gene sequence: CDR1 SNHLY, CDR2 FYNNEI. Trimming pared 7 bases from V and 7 bases from J, leaving 10 bases between. The CDR3 runs to 11 residues. The CDR3 DNA is TGTGCCAGCATCCTGGAGGGGACCCAGTACTTC. Its protein product is CASILEGTQYF.

This clone occurred once. The genes are TRBV6-1 and TRBJ1-1; 9 nucleotides align to TRBD1. The germline CDR1 and CDR2 sequences are MNHNS and SASEGT. J was trimmed by 1 base and V by 7 bases; bases with no gene match: 1. CDR3 length equals 13 residues. CDR3 sequence (DNA): TGTGCCAGCATGACAGGGGGGAACACTGAAGCTTTCTTT. Its translation: CASMTGGNTEAFF.

The rearrangement links TRBV2 to TRBJ2-1; TRBD2 agrees at 8 bases. The J segment lost 3 bases and the V segment lost 0 bases, leaving 7 bases of the junction unmatched. Germline lookup yields CDR1 SNHLY and CDR2 FYNNEI. The CDR3 spans 17 residues. The CDR3 coding sequence is TGTGCCAGCAGTGAAGCGCCCGGGGGACTAGTCTACAATGAGCAGTTCTTC. Protein product: CASSEAPGGLVYNEQFF. Using reference TRBV2 and TRBJ2-1 for the parts outside the CDR3, the full variable domain is EPEVTQTPSHQVTQMGQEVILRCVPISNHLYFYWYRQILGQKVEFLVSFYNNEISEKSEIFDDQFSVERPDGSNFTLKIRSTKLEDSAMYFCASSEAPGGLVYNEQFFGPGTRLTVL.

V usage is TRBV15 and J usage is TRBJ2-5; 8 bases line up with TRBD1. J gave up 0 bases and V 8 bases, and 8 bases lay outside the gene matches. Germline lookup yields CDR1 LNHNV and CDR2 YYDKDF (reference sequence). The CDR3 runs to 15 residues. The DNA of the CDR3 is TGTGCCACCTCGGGGACAGGCCCGTACCAAGAGACCCAGTACTTC. This translates into CATSGTGPYQETQYF.

This chain uses TRBV25-1 with TRBJ2-1; 7 bases align to TRBD2. The length of the CDR3 is 14 residues. V lost 6 bases and J lost 2; bases outside the gene matches: 4. Germline CDR1 and CDR2: MGHDK and SYGVNS. DNA of the CDR3: TGTGCCAGCAGGTGGGGGGGGGCCTACAATGAGCAGTTCTTC. Amino acid sequence: CASRWGGAYNEQFF.

The V gene is TRBV5-5, the J gene TRBJ2-1; no definite D call. CDR1 is SGHKS and CDR2 is YYEKEE in the germline V gene (reference sequence). This CDR3 spans 11 amino acids. V dropped 2 bases and J dropped 8 bases, with 5 bases sitting between them. In DNA form, the CDR3 reads TGTGCCAGCAGCTTCGGTTATGAGCAGTTCTTC. This codes for CASSFGYEQFF.

Regarding this clone: A read error may produce the germline difference seen at one junction end. V usage is TRBV7-7 and J usage is TRBJ2-1; TRBD2 is a possible D gene (5 bases). From germline, CDR1 is SSHAT and CDR2 FNYEAQ (reference sequence). The CDR3 is 13 amino acids. CDR3 protein: CASSPTRTNEQFF. The CDR3 DNA reads TGTGCTAGCAGCCCTACTAGGACCAATGAGCAGTTCTTC.

This clone was detected once. J is TRBJ2-3 and V is TRBV5-6, with 7 nucleotides matching TRBD2. The J segment lost 1 base and the V segment lost 0 bases, leaving 2 bases of the junction unmatched. This CDR3 is 15 amino acids long. Germline assignment: CDR1 SGHDT and CDR2 YYEEEE. This CDR3 reads CASSLGSGRTDTQYF. The CDR3 coding sequence is TGTGCCAGCAGCTTGGGTAGCGGGCGCACAGATACGCAGTATTTT.

The chain links TRBV4-1 to TRBJ2-3, with TRBD2 matching 11 bases. The CDR3 extends over 17 amino acids. J gave up 1 base and V 1 base, and 4 bases lay outside the gene matches. Per germline, CDR1 MGHRA and CDR2 YSYEKL. The CDR3 sequence is CASSQVKLAGGTDTQYF. CDR3 bases: TGCGCCAGCAGCCAAGTTAAACTAGCGGGGGGCACAGATACGCAGTATTTT.

This chain connects TRBV2 to TRBJ2-5; TRBD2 aligns across 7 bases. After removal of 7 bases from V and 3 bases from J, the junction contained 2 bases not matched to a gene. Germline CDR1 and CDR2: SNHLY and FYNNEI. This CDR3 spans 12 amino acids. The CDR3, as DNA: TGTGCCAGCATGGGGGGGAAAGAGACCCAGTACTTC. This translates into CASMGGKETQYF.

The chain links TRBV29-1 to TRBJ2-5; 7 positions agree with TRBD2. This CDR3 comprises 14 residues. Trimming cost V 8 bases and J 3 bases; bases outside gene matches: 12. CDR1 and CDR2 from the germline V gene are SQVTM and ANQGSEA. The CDR3 loop reads CSSGGVGGEETQYF. The CDR3 DNA follows: TGCAGCAGCGGTGGGGTGGGGGGGGAAGAGACCCAGTACTTC. The whole variable domain, remainder taken from reference TRBV29-1 and TRBJ2-5, is SAVISQKPSRDICQRGTSLTIQCQVDSQVTMMFWYRQQPGQSLTLIATANQGSEATYESGFVIDKFPISRPNLTFSTLTVSNMSPEDSSIYLCSSGGVGGEETQYFGPGTRLLVL.

This clone was picked up a small number of times. The rearrangement uses TRBV28 and TRBJ1-5, with 8 bases lining up with TRBD1. Trimming at V came to 4 bases and at J to 4 bases, leaving 6 bases not matched to a gene. Germline CDR1 MDHEN, CDR2 SYDVKM. The CDR3 consists of 15 residues. CDR3 in DNA: TGTGCCAGCAGTTCTCCGGGACAGGTGAATCAGCCCCAGCATTTT. It yields the protein CASSSPGQVNQPQHF.

V gene TRBV13 combines with J gene TRBJ2-5, with TRBD2 identical over 8 bases. The J call could be wrong; TRBJ2-7 is a better fit for the DNA end. The length of the CDR3 is 12 residues. The germline V gene has CDR1 PRHDT and CDR2 FYEKMQ (reference sequence). The CDR3 loop is CATSSGILEQYF. The DNA of the CDR3 is TGTGCCACCAGTAGCGGGATTCTCGAGCAGTACTTC.

The J gene is TRBJ1-3, the V gene TRBV7-2; TRBD1 is a possible D gene (5 bases). Germline CDR1 reads SGHTA; CDR2 reads FQGNSA. The V and J ends lost 3 bases and 4 bases respectively, with 10 bases between them. The CDR3 sequence is 14 residues long. CDR3 coding DNA: TGTGCCAGCAGCTTCGCAGGGCAGGGAAACACCATATATTTT. Its protein product is CASSFAGQGNTIYF.

J is TRBJ1-1 and V is TRBV2, with D unresolved. Germline CDR1 SNHLY, CDR2 FYNNEI. The V end was cut by 7 bases, the J end by 2 bases, with 11 bases between. The CDR3 runs 13 residues. As DNA, the CDR3 is TGTGCCAGCATAGTCAACAGAAACACTGAAGCTTTCTTT. It codes for CASIVNRNTEAFF.

V is TRBV5-1 and J is TRBJ2-5, with 9 bases identical to TRBD1. The CDR3 contains 14 residues. Germline V CDR1 and CDR2: SGHRS, YFSETQ. Losses at the gene ends were 7 bases for V and 4 bases for J; bases not matched to a gene: 8. The CDR3 sequence: CASRRQGDGETQYF. In nucleotides, the CDR3 is TGCGCCAGCCGCCGACAGGGGGATGGAGAGACCCAGTACTTC.

The rearrangement uses TRBV18 and TRBJ2-3, with D possibly being TRBD1 (5 bases). Per the germline V gene, CDR1 is KGHSH and CDR2 is LQKENI. The V and J ends lost 4 bases and 0 bases respectively, with 8 bases between them. The CDR3 runs 14 residues. The CDR3 nucleotides read TGTGCCAGCTCACAAAGACAGAGCACAGATACGCAGTATTTT. Translating it yields CASSQRQSTDTQYF.

The chain couples TRBV11-3 to TRBJ2-7; 7 bases map to TRBD1. Losses at the gene ends were 2 bases for V and 5 bases for J; bases not matched to a gene: 3. CDR1 SGHNT and CDR2 YENEEA come from the germline V gene. The CDR3 extends over 13 amino acids. The CDR3 DNA reads TGTGCCAGCAGCTTAACAGGGGATCACGAGCAGTACTTC. Protein: CASSLTGDHEQYF.

The chain is built from TRBV5-8 and TRBJ1-5; 8 bases fit TRBD1. This CDR3 spans 13 amino acids. From germline, CDR1 is SGHTS and CDR2 YDEGEE. The V segment lost 2 bases and the J segment 9 bases; nucleotides outside the gene matches: 4. The DNA of the CDR3 is TGTGCCAGCAGCTTACAGGGGGATAGGCCCCAGCATTTT. This gives the protein CASSLQGDRPQHF.

V gene TRBV27 combines with J gene TRBJ1-5, with 7 bases lining up with TRBD1. Germline values: CDR1 MNHEY, CDR2 SMNVEV (reference sequence). The CDR3 is made up of 15 amino acids. Trimming cost V 5 bases and J 2 bases; bases outside gene matches: 6. The CDR3 DNA is TGTGCCAGCAGTAGAGGGACAGTAGGCAATCAGCCCCAGCATTTT. Its translation is CASSRGTVGNQPQHF.

V is TRBV5-6 and J is TRBJ1-5; 9 bases are a match to TRBD1. This CDR3 is 14 amino acids long. Germline V gene lookup returns CDR1 SGHDT and CDR2 YYEEEE. V gave up 2 bases and J gave up 6 bases; unmatched junction bases: 3. The CDR3 DNA reads as TGTGCCAGCAGCTTCGGACAGGGGTTTCAGCCCCAGCATTTT. It yields the protein CASSFGQGFQPQHF.

The chain couples TRBV19 to TRBJ2-3; D possibly corresponds to TRBD2 (6 bases). In germline, CDR1 is LNHDA, CDR2 SQIVND (reference sequence). This CDR3 is built from 15 residues. V was shortened by 2 bases and J by 2 bases, with 11 bases between the two germline ends. CDR3 DNA: TGTGCCAGTAGTATAATGCTAGCGCTCACAGATACGCAGTATTTT. As protein: CASSIMLALTDTQYF. Using reference TRBV19 and TRBJ2-3 for the parts outside the CDR3, the full variable domain is DGGITQSPKYLFRKEGQNVTLSCEQNLNHDAMYWYRQDPGQGLRLIYYSQIVNDFQKGDIAEGYSVSREKKESFPLTVTSAQKNPTAFYLCASSIMLALTDTQYFGPGTRLTVL.

This clone was observed a single time. The chain has TRBV10-3 and TRBJ2-5, with 7 positions matching TRBD2. The CDR3 totals 14 residues. CDR1 ENHRY and CDR2 SYGVKD come from the germline V gene. Unmatched junction bases numbered 4, after V lost 2 bases and J lost 4 bases. CDR3 nucleotides: TGTGCCATCAGTGAGACGGGAGGAGCAGAGACCCAGTACTTC. This translates into CAISETGGAETQYF.

The genes are TRBV10-1 and TRBJ1-1; 8 nucleotides match TRBD1. Germline loops: CDR1 WNHNN, CDR2 SYGVQD (reference sequence). CDR3 size: 13 residues. After removal of 6 bases from V and 5 bases from J, the junction contained 5 bases not matched to a gene. The CDR3 DNA reads as TGCGCCAGCAGGGACAGGGAGAATACTGAAGCTTTCTTT. This translates into CASRDRENTEAFF.

V gene TRBV11-3 combines with J gene TRBJ2-5; weak D call: TRBD2 (6 bases). V was pared by 1 base and J by 3 bases, with 12 bases between. The CDR3 contains 15 residues. Germline V gene lookup returns CDR1 SGHNT and CDR2 YENEEA. The CDR3 region is CASSLGYAGKETQYF. For the CDR3, the DNA is TGTGCCAGCAGCTTAGGGTACGCGGGAAAAGAGACCCAGTACTTC.

The chain is built from TRBV19 and TRBJ2-2; possible D gene TRBD1, 5 bases. This CDR3 is built from 16 residues. V lost 1 base and J 1 base, leaving 10 bases between the germline ends. Per the germline V gene, CDR1 is LNHDA and CDR2 is SQIVND (reference sequence). The CDR3 nucleotides are TGTGCCAGTAGTATAGGGACCACAGGGAACACCGGGGAGCTGTTTTTT. Translation: CASSIGTTGNTGELFF.